Reported below is one TCR beta chain. The CDR3 is made up of 13 amino acids. The germline gives CDR1 SGDLS, CDR2 YYNGEE. Trimming removed 0 bases from V and 0 bases from J, with 3 bases in between. About 0.45 to 1 ug RNA was reverse transcribed with random hexamers. immunoSEQ multiplex PCR amplified TCR beta CDR3 across 54 Vbeta, 13 Jbeta. TCRdb re-derived calls from the immunoSEQ multiplex PCR reads in MiXCR, one entry per CDR3 protein. The repertoire holds 200,000 or so distinct CDR3 sequences, around 96% seen once, with 0.093% in the top ten. This record comes from a study of CD8 T cells in Susac syndrome. The multiple sclerosis control group consisted of treatment-naive patients whose relapsing-remitting disease, which was either stable or active, fulfilled revised McDonald criteria. The authors negatively isolated CD8+ and CD4+ T cells and FACS-enriched TEMRA cells.

The receptor was derived from a human donor with multiple sclerosis. The chain carries TRBV9 and TRBJ1-1; D uncertain. Material: CD4+ T cells from PBMCs. The CDR3 bases are TGTGCCAGCAGCGTAGGCATGAACACTGAAGCTTTCTTT. Its protein is CASSVGMNTEAFF. The full variable domain, rest sourced from reference TRBV9 and TRBJ1-1, is DSGVTQTPKHLITATGQRVTLRCSPRSGDLSVYWYQQSLDQGLQFLIQYYNGEERAKGNILERFSAQQFPDLHSELNLSSLELGDSALYFCASSVGMNTEAFFGQGTRLTVV.